Below are 11 T cell receptor beta chains sequenced from a single sample in a study of T cell responses to AZD1222 COVID-19 vaccine. Sequencing used immunoSEQ multiplex PCR; TCRdb keeps in-frame clones, though not all of them. This sample has approximately 90,000 clones, with 80% to 90% found just once. This specimen was peripheral blood, taken on day 0 of AZD1222 vaccination. The receptors derive from an adult in good health.

This chain joins TRBV5-1 and TRBJ2-1; 8 positions match TRBD1. The CDR3 is 15 residues long. The germline CDR1 and CDR2 sequences are SGHRS and YFSETQ. Trimming took 2 bases from V and 4 from J; bases not matched to a gene: 5. The chain's CDR3 is CASSLGQGEYNEQFF. The CDR3 nucleotides are TGCGCCAGCAGCTTAGGACAGGGCGAGTACAATGAGCAGTTCTTC. The variable domain in full, with the rest retrieved from reference TRBV5-1 and TRBJ2-1, is KAGVTQTPRYLIKTRGQQVTLSCSPISGHRSVSWYQQTPGQGLQFLFEYFSETQRNKGNFPGRFSGRQFSNSRSEMNVSTLELGDSALYLCASSLGQGEYNEQFFGPGTRLTVL.

The chain links TRBV7-9 to TRBJ2-3; D is undetermined. Germline values: CDR1 SEHNR, CDR2 FQNEAQ (reference sequence). V was cut by 4 bases and J by 0 bases, with 8 bases left in between. This CDR3 comprises 14 residues. The DNA for the CDR3 is TGTGCCAGCAGCTCCGGGTTGAGCACAGATACGCAGTATTTT. Its translation: CASSSGLSTDTQYF. The variable domain in full, completed from reference TRBV7-9 and TRBJ2-3, reads DTGVSQNPRHKITKRGQNVTFRCDPISEHNRLYWYRQTLGQGPEFLTYFQNEAQLEKSRLLSDRFSAERPKGSFSTLEIQRTEQGDSAMYLCASSSGLSTDTQYFGPGTRLTVL.

This clone occurred once. This chain connects TRBV5-1 to TRBJ2-7; a weak D match, TRBD1 (6 bases). The length of the CDR3 is 14 residues. V shed 2 bases and J shed 2 bases, with 11 bases lying between them. CDR1 is SGHRS and CDR2 is YFSETQ in the germline V gene. CDR3 protein: CASSLRGIPYEQYF. The DNA of the CDR3 is TGCGCCAGCAGCTTAAGGGGGATTCCCTACGAGCAGTACTTC.

CDR3 sequence: CASILGQSNQPQHF. The CDR3, as DNA: TGTGCCAGCATTCTAGGACAGAGCAATCAGCCCCAGCATTTT. The gene calls are TRBV6-5 and TRBJ1-5, with a possible D match to TRBD1 (6 bases). The CDR3 is made up of 14 amino acids. Germline V gene lookup returns CDR1 MNHEY and CDR2 SVGAGI. Between the trimmed V and J ends, which lost 7 bases and 1 base, there was a span of 11 bases.

There are a few counts of this clone. This sequence joins TRBV11-2 and TRBJ2-7; TRBD1 matches at 8 bases. The V gene's germline CDR1 is SGHAT and CDR2 FQNNGV. The V and J ends lost 1 base and 0 bases, in that order; junction bases with no gene match: 8. The CDR3 length is 17 residues. The DNA of the CDR3 is TGTGCCAGCAGCTTAGTGTGGGGGGACAGGAGCTCCTACGAGCAGTACTTC. It translates to CASSLVWGDRSSYEQYF.

The table lists this clone with a count of one. The rearrangement uses TRBV4-3 and TRBJ1-5; tentatively, D is TRBD1 (6 bases). The CDR3 runs 16 residues. Trimming stripped 0 bases from V and 7 bases from J, with 16 bases between. CDR1 is LGHNA and CDR2 is YSLEER in the germline V gene. In DNA, the CDR3 is TGCGCCAGCAGCCAAGATGCGGGGGGCCTAGGCCAGCCCCAGCATTTT. This sequence encodes CASSQDAGGLGQPQHF.

This clone rates as medium-sized. The chain couples TRBV6-1 to TRBJ1-3; D remains unclear. Germline CDR1 reads MNHNS; CDR2 reads SASEGT. This CDR3 has 16 residues. The V and J ends lost 2 bases and 0 bases respectively, with 11 bases between them. The CDR3 here is CASSELADVSGNTIYF. The CDR3 nucleotides read TGTGCCAGCAGTGAATTGGCGGATGTCTCTGGAAACACCATATATTTT.

The chain combines TRBV11-2 with TRBJ1-2; D is perhaps TRBD1 (5 bases). V was clipped by 5 bases and J by 3 bases, with 13 bases between them. The CDR3 runs 14 residues. Germline-derived CDR1 and CDR2 are SGHAT and FQNNGV. The CDR3 is CASSEGRWDYGYTF. In nucleotides, the CDR3 is TGTGCCAGCAGCGAGGGGCGGTGGGACTATGGCTACACCTTC.

J is TRBJ1-2 and V is TRBV30; TRBD1 matches at 8 bases. Looked up from germline, CDR1 is GTSNPN and CDR2 is SVGIG (reference sequence). The CDR3 totals 14 residues. After removal of 5 bases from V and 6 bases from J, the junction contained 11 bases not matched to a gene. The CDR3 region has the DNA TGTGCCTGGCACCGGACAGGGAGTAAGAATGGCTACACCTTC. Translating gives CAWHRTGSKNGYTF.

The chain has TRBV28 and TRBJ2-7; 13 bases agree with TRBD2. CDR3 length: 16 amino acids. Germline CDR1 reads MDHEN; CDR2 reads SYDVKM. The V and J ends lost 3 bases and 6 bases, in that order; junction bases with no gene match: 8. In DNA form, the CDR3 reads TGTGCCAGCAGTTTCGGACTAGCGGGAGAATGGGGCGAGCAGTACTTC. Translating gives CASSFGLAGEWGEQYF.

On this clone itself: The germline gene is not matched at one end of the junction; a read error may be the cause. This chain connects TRBV7-2 to TRBJ2-5; D is possibly TRBD2 (5 bases). Germline V gene data show CDR1 as SGHTA and CDR2 as FQGNSA. The CDR3 has 15 amino acids. CDR3 bases: TGTGCCAGCAGTTTAGCGTGGGCACTCCAAGAGACCCAGTACTTC. The encoded protein is CASSLAWALQETQYF.